This T cell receptor (beta chain) was identified in a study of early stage breast cancer tumors. Background on the study: The ER+/PR+/HER2- tumors included roughly eight ductal and four lobular carcinomas. The study's findings and limits: Blood repertoires resembled normal breast more than tumor. Tumors had approximately 2.5-fold higher T cell density and higher clonality than adjacent normal breast tissue. Most shared enriched TCRB sequences were commonly generated ones.

Looked up from germline, CDR1 is SGDLS and CDR2 is YYNGEE. CDR3 size: 14 residues. The V and J ends lost 3 bases and 11 bases, in that order; junction bases with no gene match: 6. With respect to this clone: Antigen: not known.

TCRdb keeps only in-frame clones here, not all; method: immunoSEQ multiplex PCR. This sample has tens of thousands of clones, with roughly 50% found just once. Sequencing input: breast tumor tissue. The TCR sequence derives from a person in their fifties with breast cancer. The chain links TRBV9 to TRBJ2-1; the match to TRBD2 covers 12 bases. CDR3 nucleotide sequence: TGTGCCAGCAGCGCTTCCAGGACTAGCGGGAAGCAGTTCTTC. It encodes CASSASRTSGKQFF.